The 15 T cell receptor beta chains listed next were all sequenced from one sample in a study of OX40 agonist ivuxolimab in advanced cancers. Assay used: immunoSEQ multiplex PCR; TCRdb lists only in-frame clones, some missing. The sample lists about 55,000 clones, about 90% seen once, with approximately 7.2% in the top ten. The sequencing here drew on CD4+ or CD8+ T cells sorted from blood, taken in a trial of the OX40 agonist ivuxolimab. Receptors were obtained from an adult with an advanced solid tumor such as melanoma, head and neck, liver or kidney cancer.

The V gene is TRBV5-6, the J gene TRBJ2-1; tentatively, D is TRBD1 (6 bases). Germline lookup yields CDR1 SGHDT and CDR2 YYEEEE. Trimming removed 3 bases from V and 4 bases from J, with 14 bases in between. This CDR3 comprises 15 residues. The CDR3 loop reads CASSSYDRIYNEQFF. The CDR3 DNA reads TGTGCCAGCAGCTCCTACGACAGGATTTACAATGAGCAGTTCTTC.

This chain joins TRBV6-5 and TRBJ1-2, with a possible D match to TRBD1 (6 bases). Trimming removed 5 bases at V and 8 bases at J, with 12 bases between. This CDR3 region has 12 residues. CDR1 is MNHEY, CDR2 SVGAGI, per germline. In DNA, the CDR3 is TGTGCCAGCAGTCTGAGGGGGGGAGGCTACACCTTC. This encodes CASSLRGGGYTF.

This clone was observed a single time. The CDR3 nucleotides are TGTGCCAGCAGGCCCGACAGGAGGGGCTACAATGAGCAGTTCTTC. This codes for CASRPDRRGYNEQFF. The V call is TRBV6-6, the J call TRBJ2-1; D could derive from TRBD1 or TRBD2 (6 bases each). The CDR3 is 15 amino acids. Per the germline V gene, CDR1 is MNHNY and CDR2 is SVGAGI (reference sequence). V was trimmed by 6 bases and J by 3 bases, leaving 15 bases between them.

CDR3 DNA: TGTGCCAGCAGTTTAGGAGGTCCCACTAATACGCAGTATTTT. Protein sequence: CASSLGGPTNTQYF. The gene calls are TRBV27 and TRBJ2-3; perhaps TRBD2 as D (5 bases). The CDR3 has 14 residues. The V gene's germline CDR1 is MNHEY and CDR2 SMNVEV (reference sequence). V was trimmed by 2 bases and J by 7 bases, leaving 13 bases between them.

The genes are TRBV5-4 and TRBJ2-7, with D perhaps TRBD2 (6 bases). Trimming removed 0 bases from V and 1 base from J, with 14 bases in between. CDR3 length: 16 residues. The V gene's germline CDR1 is SGHNT and CDR2 YYREEE (reference sequence). The CDR3 DNA follows: TGTGCCAGCAGCTTGGATTTAGTAGCGGCTTCCTACGAGCAGTACTTC. Encoded protein: CASSLDLVAASYEQYF.

The J gene is TRBJ2-2, the V gene TRBV19, with TRBD1 matching over 9 bases. Trimming removed 4 bases from V and 5 bases from J; junction bases left unmatched: 8. This CDR3 is 16 amino acids long. Germline CDR1 LNHDA, CDR2 SQIVND (reference sequence). The CDR3 region has the DNA TGTGCCAGTAGTACAACAGGGGGCCTTAGGACCGGGGAGCTGTTTTTT. Translated, it gives CASSTTGGLRTGELFF.

V usage is TRBV19 and J usage is TRBJ1-2, with D perhaps TRBD1 (6 bases). The CDR3 is made up of 16 amino acids. CDR1 and CDR2 from the germline V gene are LNHDA and SQIVND (reference sequence). Trimming stripped 4 bases from V and 5 bases from J, with 20 bases between. The DNA of the CDR3 is TGTGCCAGTAGTAACAACAGGGATGCTATGGAATATGGCTACACCTTC. Encoded protein: CASSNNRDAMEYGYTF. The full variable domain, with the rest looked up from reference TRBV19 and TRBJ1-2, is DGGITQSPKYLFRKEGQNVTLSCEQNLNHDAMYWYRQDPGQGLRLIYYSQIVNDFQKGDIAEGYSVSREKKESFPLTVTSAQKNPTAFYLCASSNNRDAMEYGYTFGSGTRLTVV.

This sequence joins TRBV21-1 and TRBJ1-2; the table's D call, TRBD1, has no DNA check behind it. TRBV21-1 is annotated as a pseudogene. This CDR3 is built from 17 residues. The CDR3 sequence is CAIRGEYLARGPHGYTF. The CDR3 region has the DNA TGTGCCATCCGTGGGGAGTATTTGGCCAGGGGGCCTCATGGCTACACCTTC.

This clone has a single count. The chain employs TRBV5-1 and TRBJ2-7; 9 nucleotides match TRBD2. CDR1 and CDR2 from the germline V gene are SGHRS and YFSETQ. The CDR3 runs to 18 residues. Trimming at V came to 2 bases and at J to 2 bases, leaving 14 bases not matched to a gene. The CDR3 reads CASSFTISGSRQPYEQYF. Written as DNA, the CDR3 is TGCGCCAGCAGCTTTACCATTAGCGGGAGTCGTCAACCCTACGAGCAGTACTTC.

V and J are TRBV18 and TRBJ1-1; no definite D call. The CDR3 loop spans 14 amino acids. Germline V gene data show CDR1 as KGHSH and CDR2 as LQKENI. The germline V and J ends were trimmed by 2 bases and 3 bases, with 10 bases remaining between them. In DNA, the CDR3 is TGTGCCAGCTCACCATTGAGTGGGGACACTGAAGCTTTCTTT. The encoded protein is CASSPLSGDTEAFF.

This chain joins TRBV5-5 and TRBJ1-3; tentative D call: TRBD1 (5 bases). The germline V gene encodes CDR1 SGHKS and CDR2 YYEKEE (reference sequence). The V end lost 4 bases, the J end lost 0 bases, and 14 bases lay between the germline ends. This CDR3 contains 16 residues. CDR3 nucleotides: TGTGCCAGCAGCCGGGGAGACAGTATCTCTGGAAACACCATATATTTT. It specifies CASSRGDSISGNTIYF.

This sequence joins TRBV29-1 and TRBJ2-3, with a tentative D call TRBD1 (6 bases). This CDR3 has 16 amino acids. Germline CDR1 SQVTM, CDR2 ANQGSEA. Trimming shortened V by 6 bases and J by 6 bases, and 25 bases separated the two germline ends. CDR3 residues: CSVSRRTDRPGDTQYF. The CDR3 DNA reads TGCAGCGTCTCCCGAAGGACCGACAGGCCTGGGGATACGCAGTATTTT.

The chain employs TRBV11-3 and TRBJ2-5; TRBD2 matches 14 bases. After removal of 4 bases from V and 5 bases from J, the junction contained 9 bases not matched to a gene. The length of the CDR3 is 17 residues. CDR1 is SGHNT, CDR2 YENEEA, per germline. The CDR3 sequence: CASSSGTSGSGQETQYF. CDR3 nucleotides: TGTGCCAGCAGCTCCGGGACTAGCGGGAGTGGGCAGGAGACCCAGTACTTC.

This CDR3 reads CASSVPLGDTEAFF. CDR3 nucleotides: TGTGCCAGCAGCGTTCCTTTAGGAGACACTGAAGCTTTCTTT. This chain joins TRBV5-4 and TRBJ1-1; D is unclear. In germline, CDR1 is SGHNT, CDR2 YYREEE (reference sequence). The CDR3 consists of 14 residues. V lost 4 bases and J lost 3, with 13 bases in between.

The chain uses TRBV7-5 and TRBJ2-3; the D call in the table, TRBD2, was not verified against the DNA. TRBV7-5 is a recognized pseudogene. The CDR3 contains 16 residues. CDR3 sequence reads: CASSSWTSGSTDTQYF. The CDR3 DNA reads as TGTGCCAGCAGCTCCTGGACTAGCGGGAGCACAGATACGCAGTATTTT.